This entry concerns a single T cell receptor beta chain. This entry is derived from a study of human T cells and chemical hapten exposure. Background on the study: Across its approximately 23 weeks, the study gave patients weekly diphenylcyclopropenone doses to the scalp. Mainly, slight library volume differences in the pool made TCR yields vary.

As for time point: pre-sensitization, week 0. Treatment reported: therapeutic diphenylcyclopropenone sensitization with weekly scalp DPC. In germline, CDR1 is MNHNY, CDR2 SVGAGI (reference sequence). This CDR3 is built from 14 residues. Trimming stripped 5 bases from V and 2 bases from J, with 9 bases between. Unique molecular identifiers were attached to individual cDNA molecules within the library. TCRdb redid the calling of the RACE reads with MiXCR, one entry per CDR3 protein. The sample yields 180,000 or so distinct CDR3 sequences, just under 30% seen once. This chain connects TRBV6-6 to TRBJ2-2, with TRBD2 as a possible D gene (5 bases). This sequence originates from a woman aged 25 to 39 with alopecia areata. Some clones in this sample may be carry-over from other donors' samples. This specimen consisted of whole blood, obtained in connection with sensitization to the hapten diphenylcyclopropenone (DPC). The chain's CDR3 is CASSRLINTGELFF. In DNA, the CDR3 is TGTGCCAGCAGTCGACTAATTAACACCGGGGAGCTGTTTTTT.